The present TCR beta chain was sequenced within a study of long-term antiretroviral therapy in people with HIV. CDR3 size: 16 residues. Germline lookup yields CDR1 MNHNY and CDR2 SVGAGI (reference sequence). The ends lost 8 bases at V and 3 bases at J; junction bases unmatched: 12. Running of the v3.0 immunoSEQ assay took place at survey level. TCRdb's copy holds only in-frame clones and misses some; the assay was immunoSEQ multiplex PCR. The sample has over 35,000 clones, 94% seen once. This sequence originates from a man aged 25 to 40 with HIV. This specimen consisted of unsorted PBMCs, obtained roughly 9.5 years after starting antiretroviral therapy. V usage is TRBV6-6 and J usage is TRBJ1-4; 7 bases line up with TRBD1. The CDR3 is CASGGIGGSSNEKLFF. CDR3 in DNA: TGTGCCAGCGGAGGGATAGGGGGCTCGTCTAATGAAAAACTGTTTTTT.